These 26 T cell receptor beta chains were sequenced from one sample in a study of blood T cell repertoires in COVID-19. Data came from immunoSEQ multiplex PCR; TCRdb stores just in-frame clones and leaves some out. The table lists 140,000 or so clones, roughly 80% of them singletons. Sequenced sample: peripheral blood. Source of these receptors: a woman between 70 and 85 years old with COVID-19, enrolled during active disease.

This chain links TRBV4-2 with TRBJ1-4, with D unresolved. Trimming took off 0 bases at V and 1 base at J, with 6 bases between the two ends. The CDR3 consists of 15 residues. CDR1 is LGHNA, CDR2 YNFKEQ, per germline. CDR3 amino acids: CASSQEGRTNEKLFF. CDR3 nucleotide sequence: TGTGCCAGCAGCCAAGAGGGGAGAACTAATGAAAAACTGTTTTTT.

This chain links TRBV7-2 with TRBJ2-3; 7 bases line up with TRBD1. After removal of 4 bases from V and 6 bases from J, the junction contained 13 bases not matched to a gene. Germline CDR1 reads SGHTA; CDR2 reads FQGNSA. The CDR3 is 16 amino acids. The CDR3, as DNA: TGTGCCAGCAGCTACGAGCCGGGACAGAACAGGGATACGCAGTATTTT. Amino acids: CASSYEPGQNRDTQYF.

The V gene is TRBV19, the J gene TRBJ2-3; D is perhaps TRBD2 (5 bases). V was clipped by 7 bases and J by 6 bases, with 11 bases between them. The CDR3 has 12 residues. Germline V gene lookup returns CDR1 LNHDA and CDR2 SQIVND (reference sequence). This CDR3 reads CASKRDSDTQYF. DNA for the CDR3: TGTGCCAGTAAGAGGGATTCCGATACGCAGTATTTT.

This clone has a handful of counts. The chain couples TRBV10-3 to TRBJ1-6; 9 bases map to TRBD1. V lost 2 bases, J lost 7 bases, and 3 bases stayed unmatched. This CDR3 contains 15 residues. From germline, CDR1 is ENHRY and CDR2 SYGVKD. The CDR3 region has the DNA TGTGCCATCAGTGAGCCCGGACAGGGGAATTCACCCCTCCACTTT. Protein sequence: CAISEPGQGNSPLHF.

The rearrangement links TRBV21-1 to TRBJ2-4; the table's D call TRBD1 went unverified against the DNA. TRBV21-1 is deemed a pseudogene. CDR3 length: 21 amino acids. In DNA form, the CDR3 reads TGTGCCAGCAGCAGCTACCGGTGGGACAGGGCTAGGGTGAGGACCAAAAACATTCAGTACTTC. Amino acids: CASSSYRWDRARVRTKNIQYF.

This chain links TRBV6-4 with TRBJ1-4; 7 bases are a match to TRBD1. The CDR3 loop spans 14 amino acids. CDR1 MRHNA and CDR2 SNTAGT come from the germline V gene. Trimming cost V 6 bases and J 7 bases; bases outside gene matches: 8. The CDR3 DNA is TGTGCCAGCAGGAGGCGACAGGGAGGTGAAAAACTGTTTTTT. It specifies CASRRRQGGEKLFF.

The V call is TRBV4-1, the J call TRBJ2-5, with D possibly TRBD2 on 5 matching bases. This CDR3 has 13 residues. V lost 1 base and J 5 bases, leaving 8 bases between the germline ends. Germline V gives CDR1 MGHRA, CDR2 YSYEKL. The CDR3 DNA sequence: TGCGCCAGCAGCCAAGTTAGAGGGGAGACCCAGTACTTC. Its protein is CASSQVRGETQYF.

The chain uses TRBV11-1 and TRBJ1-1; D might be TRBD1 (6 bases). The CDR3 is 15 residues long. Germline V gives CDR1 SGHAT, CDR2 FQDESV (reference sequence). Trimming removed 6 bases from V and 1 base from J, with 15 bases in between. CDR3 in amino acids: CASSQGMGRNTEAFF. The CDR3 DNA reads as TGTGCCAGCAGTCAGGGGATGGGGAGGAACACTGAAGCTTTCTTT.

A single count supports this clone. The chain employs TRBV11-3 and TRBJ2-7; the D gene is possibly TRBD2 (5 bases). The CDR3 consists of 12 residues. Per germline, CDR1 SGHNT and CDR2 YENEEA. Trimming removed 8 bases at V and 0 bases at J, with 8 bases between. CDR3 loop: CASGGFSYEQYF. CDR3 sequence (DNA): TGTGCCAGCGGCGGGTTCTCCTACGAGCAGTACTTC.

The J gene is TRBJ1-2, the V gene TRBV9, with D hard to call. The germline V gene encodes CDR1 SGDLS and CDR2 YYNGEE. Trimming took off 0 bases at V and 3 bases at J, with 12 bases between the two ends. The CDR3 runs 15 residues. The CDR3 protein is CASSVVTVPDYGYTF. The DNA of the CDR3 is TGTGCCAGCAGCGTAGTCACAGTCCCCGACTATGGCTACACCTTC.

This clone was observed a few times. The CDR3 sequence is CASSQDRNSPLHF. CDR3 DNA: TGTGCCAGCAGCCAAGACAGGAATTCACCCCTCCACTTT. V usage is TRBV14 and J usage is TRBJ1-6; D remains ambiguous. The V gene lost 0 bases and the J gene lost 7 bases, with 4 bases spanning the gap. This CDR3 has 13 amino acids. Germline V gene sequence: CDR1 SGHDN, CDR2 FVKESK.

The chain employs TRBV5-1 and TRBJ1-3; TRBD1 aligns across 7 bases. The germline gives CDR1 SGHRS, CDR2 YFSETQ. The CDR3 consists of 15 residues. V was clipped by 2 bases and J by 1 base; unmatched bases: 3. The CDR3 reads CASSLQGISGNTIYF. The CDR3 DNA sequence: TGCGCCAGCAGCTTACAGGGGATATCTGGAAACACCATATATTTT. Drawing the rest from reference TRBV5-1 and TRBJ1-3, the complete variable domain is KAGVTQTPRYLIKTRGQQVTLSCSPISGHRSVSWYQQTPGQGLQFLFEYFSETQRNKGNFPGRFSGRQFSNSRSEMNVSTLELGDSALYLCASSLQGISGNTIYFGEGSWLTVV.

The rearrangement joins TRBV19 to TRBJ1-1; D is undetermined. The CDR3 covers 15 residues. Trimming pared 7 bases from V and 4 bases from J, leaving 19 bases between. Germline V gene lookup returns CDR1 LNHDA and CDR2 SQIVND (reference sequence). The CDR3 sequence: CASTPPGRRGTEAFF. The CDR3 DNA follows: TGTGCCAGTACCCCCCCCGGCAGGCGGGGCACTGAAGCTTTCTTT. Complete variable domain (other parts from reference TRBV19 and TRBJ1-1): DGGITQSPKYLFRKEGQNVTLSCEQNLNHDAMYWYRQDPGQGLRLIYYSQIVNDFQKGDIAEGYSVSREKKESFPLTVTSAQKNPTAFYLCASTPPGRRGTEAFFGQGTRLTVV.

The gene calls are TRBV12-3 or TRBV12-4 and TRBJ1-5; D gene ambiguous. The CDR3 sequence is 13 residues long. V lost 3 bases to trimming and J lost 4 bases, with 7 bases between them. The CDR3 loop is CASSLSVNQPQHF. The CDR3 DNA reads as TGTGCCAGCAGTTTGTCGGTTAATCAGCCCCAGCATTTT.

CDR3 nucleotides: TGTGCCATCAAAGGGCCTTCGACAGGGCAAGAGACCCAGTACTTC. The encoded protein is CAIKGPSTGQETQYF. This chain uses TRBV10-3 with TRBJ2-5; 7 bases match TRBD1. V trimming: 7 bases; J trimming: 2 bases; junction bases outside the gene matches: 10. The germline V gene encodes CDR1 ENHRY and CDR2 SYGVKD. This CDR3 region has 15 residues.

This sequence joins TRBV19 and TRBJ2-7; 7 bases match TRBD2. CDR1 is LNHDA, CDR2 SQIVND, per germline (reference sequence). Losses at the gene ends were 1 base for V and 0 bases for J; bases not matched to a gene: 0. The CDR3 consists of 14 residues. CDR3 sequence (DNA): TGTGCCAGTAGTATAGCGGGGGGCTCCTACGAGCAGTACTTC. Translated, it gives CASSIAGGSYEQYF.

DNA for the CDR3: TGTGCCAGCAGTGAAGTGGAGGGCTACACCGGGGAGCTGTTTTTT. This translates into CASSEVEGYTGELFF. The genes are TRBV6-1 and TRBJ2-2; weak D call: TRBD2 (6 bases). The CDR3 loop spans 15 amino acids. Deletions cut 1 base from V and 3 bases from J, with 9 bases between. Germline loops: CDR1 MNHNS, CDR2 SASEGT.

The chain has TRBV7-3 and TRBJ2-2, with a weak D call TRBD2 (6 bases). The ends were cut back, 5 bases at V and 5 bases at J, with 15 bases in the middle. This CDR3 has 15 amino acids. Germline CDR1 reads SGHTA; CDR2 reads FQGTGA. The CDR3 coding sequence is TGTGCCAGCAGCGGCACGGGGGTGAAAACCGGGGAGCTGTTTTTT. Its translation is CASSGTGVKTGELFF.

This chain's CDR3 is CASSQDGGGTYNEQFF. As DNA, the CDR3 is TGTGCCAGCAGCCAAGATGGCGGGGGCACCTACAATGAGCAGTTCTTC. This chain uses TRBV14 with TRBJ2-1; D may be TRBD2 (7 bases). Germline CDR1 reads SGHDN; CDR2 reads FVKESK. V was shortened by 0 bases and J by 2 bases, with 11 bases between the two germline ends. There are 16 residues in the CDR3.

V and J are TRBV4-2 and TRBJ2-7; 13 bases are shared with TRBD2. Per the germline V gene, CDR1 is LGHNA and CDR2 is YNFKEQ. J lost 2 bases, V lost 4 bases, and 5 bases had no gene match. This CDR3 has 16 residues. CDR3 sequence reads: CASSREGTSGAYEQYF. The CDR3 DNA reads TGTGCCAGCAGCCGAGAGGGGACTAGCGGGGCCTACGAGCAGTACTTC.

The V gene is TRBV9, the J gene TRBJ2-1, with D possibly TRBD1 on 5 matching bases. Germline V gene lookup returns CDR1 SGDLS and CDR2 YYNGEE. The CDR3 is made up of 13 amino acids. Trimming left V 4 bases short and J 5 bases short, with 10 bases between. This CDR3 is CASSTTVDNEQFF. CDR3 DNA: TGTGCCAGCAGCACGACAGTGGACAATGAGCAGTTCTTC.

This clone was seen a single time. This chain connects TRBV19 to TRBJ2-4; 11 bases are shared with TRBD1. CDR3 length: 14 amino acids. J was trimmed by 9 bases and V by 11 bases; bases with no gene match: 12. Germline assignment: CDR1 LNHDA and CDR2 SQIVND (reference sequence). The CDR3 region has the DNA TGTGCCTCTCTATCGGACAGGGGGCGCCCCATTCAGTACTTC. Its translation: CASLSDRGRPIQYF.

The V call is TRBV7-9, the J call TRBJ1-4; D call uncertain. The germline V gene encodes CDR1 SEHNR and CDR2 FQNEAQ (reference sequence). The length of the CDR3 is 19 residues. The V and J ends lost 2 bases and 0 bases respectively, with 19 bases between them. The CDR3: CASSLPSAAGKTTNEKLFF. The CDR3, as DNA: TGTGCCAGCAGCTTACCGAGCGCGGCGGGGAAAACAACTAATGAAAAACTGTTTTTT.

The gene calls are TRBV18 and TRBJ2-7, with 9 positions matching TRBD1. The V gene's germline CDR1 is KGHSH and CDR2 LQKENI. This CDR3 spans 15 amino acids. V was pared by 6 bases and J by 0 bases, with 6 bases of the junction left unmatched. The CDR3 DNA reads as TGTGCCAGCTCCCGGGGACAGGGTAACTCCTACGAGCAGTACTTC. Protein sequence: CASSRGQGNSYEQYF.

The CDR3 region is CASTNTDTQYF. In nucleotides, the CDR3 is TGTGCCAGCACCAACACAGATACGCAGTATTTT. This chain uses TRBV6-5 with TRBJ2-3; D gene ambiguous. CDR1 is MNHEY, CDR2 SVGAGI, per germline. V shed 7 bases and J shed 2 bases, with 4 bases lying between them. The CDR3 loop spans 11 amino acids.

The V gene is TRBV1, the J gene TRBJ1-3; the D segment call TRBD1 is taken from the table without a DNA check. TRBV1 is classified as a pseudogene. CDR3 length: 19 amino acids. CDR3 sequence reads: CTSRIGQGLEDPSGNTIYF. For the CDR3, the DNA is TGCACCAGCCGGATTGGGCAGGGCTTAGAAGACCCCTCTGGAAACACCATATATTTT.